These 26 T cell receptor beta chains originate from one sample sequenced in a study of naive and memory T cell subsets. Treatment indicated: skin biopsy from PPD injection site in Mantoux-positive individual. TCR cDNA received a 3' ligated oligonucleotide that carried a UMI. Four PCR rounds used nested alpha and beta constant region primers plus the SP2 primer. TCRdb analysed the UMI-ligation and nested PCR reads with MiXCR anew, one entry per CDR3 protein. Here the sample spans about 37,000 distinct CDR3 sequences, approximately 10% being singletons. This specimen consisted of skin, obtained from a tuberculin skin test site. The receptors shown here come from an adult in good health.

This clonotype occurred many times. The DNA of the CDR3 is TGTGCCAGCAGTGACCTGAGCACAGATACGCAGTATTTT. This encodes CASSDLSTDTQYF. V usage is TRBV6-5 and J usage is TRBJ2-3; D not certain. CDR3 size: 13 residues. V dropped 5 bases and J dropped 0 bases, with 6 bases sitting between them. Germline values: CDR1 MNHEY, CDR2 SVGAGI.

There are many counts of this clonotype. V and J are TRBV12-3 or TRBV12-4 and TRBJ2-3; 13 bases are a match to TRBD2. The CDR3 loop spans 18 amino acids. Trimming at V came to 2 bases and at J to 4 bases, leaving 9 bases not matched to a gene. CDR3 sequence reads: CASSLTSGRALWADTQYF. The CDR3 DNA is TGTGCCAGCAGTTTAACTAGCGGGAGGGCCCTCTGGGCAGATACGCAGTATTTT.

This clonotype was counted ten times or more. The chain carries TRBV2 and TRBJ2-1; 7 nucleotides match TRBD2. After removal of 4 bases from V and 11 bases from J, the junction contained 14 bases not matched to a gene. CDR1 is SNHLY, CDR2 FYNNEI, per germline. The CDR3 is 15 residues long. The CDR3 DNA sequence: TGTGCCAGCAGTGGCGAGGCTAGCGGTGCCTTTCAGCAGTTCTTC. Protein sequence: CASSGEASGAFQQFF.

This clonotype was observed many times. The chain couples TRBV9 to TRBJ1-1, with D perhaps TRBD1 (6 bases). This CDR3 is built from 12 residues. V was clipped by 6 bases and J by 5 bases, with 11 bases between them. Germline V CDR1 and CDR2: SGDLS, YYNGEE. CDR3 DNA: TGTGCCAGCAAGGGGGATGGAACTGAAGCTTTCTTT. Protein sequence: CASKGDGTEAFF.

This clonotype was counted a few times. This chain uses TRBV20-1 with TRBJ2-1, with 12 bases aligning to TRBD2. This CDR3 is 16 amino acids long. The germline V gene has CDR1 DFQATT and CDR2 SNEGSKA (reference sequence). With 3 bases clipped from V and 7 bases from J, the junction kept 10 bases outside the gene matches. The CDR3 DNA reads TGCAGTGCTAGCCCCCCGACTAGCGGGAGTCGTAATGAGCAGTTCTTC. Protein: CSASPPTSGSRNEQFF.

This clonotype was detected once. This chain joins TRBV10-3 and TRBJ1-2; D remains ambiguous. V lost 2 bases, J lost 4 bases, and 8 bases lay in between. From germline, CDR1 is ENHRY and CDR2 SYGVKD. CDR3 size: 13 residues. The CDR3 here is CAISEETAYGYTF. CDR3 in DNA: TGTGCCATCAGTGAGGAAACAGCCTATGGCTACACCTTC.

This clonotype appeared many times. V and J are TRBV5-1 and TRBJ2-2; D gene unclear. Germline V CDR1 and CDR2: SGHRS, YFSETQ. Trimming took 4 bases from V and 4 from J, leaving 8 bases between them. This CDR3 is 13 amino acids long. CDR3: CASSTTTTGELFF. DNA of the CDR3: TGCGCCAGCAGCACAACAACCACCGGGGAGCTGTTTTTT.

This clonotype was seen more than once but under ten times. The chain uses TRBV20-1 and TRBJ1-1, with 7 bases identical to TRBD1. The CDR3 is 19 amino acids. Unmatched junction bases numbered 17, after V lost 1 base and J lost 0 bases. The germline gives CDR1 DFQATT, CDR2 SNEGSKA (reference sequence). The CDR3, as DNA: TGCAGTGCTAGAGTATCGTACGGGACAGCAAGCCCTATGAACACTGAAGCTTTCTTT. Translation gives CSARVSYGTASPMNTEAFF.

This clonotype was recorded at least ten times. V gene TRBV20-1 combines with J gene TRBJ2-1; 8 bases align to TRBD2. This CDR3 is built from 15 residues. V lost 5 bases, J lost 6 bases, and 12 bases stayed unmatched. Germline V gives CDR1 DFQATT, CDR2 SNEGSKA (reference sequence). In DNA, the CDR3 is TGCAGTGCTCGCCGTTTCGGGGGGGCGGGCAATGAGCAGTTCTTC. Translated: CSARRFGGAGNEQFF.

This clonotype was recorded many times. The J gene is TRBJ1-5, the V gene TRBV5-1; 7 bases fit TRBD1. CDR3 length: 16 amino acids. The V gene end was trimmed by 4 bases and the J gene end by 4 bases; junction bases not matched to a gene: 11. Germline V gives CDR1 SGHRS, CDR2 YFSETQ. The chain's CDR3 is CASSPGGGSENQPQHF. CDR3 nucleotides: TGCGCCAGCAGCCCGGGAGGGGGCAGTGAGAATCAGCCCCAGCATTTT.

This clonotype was counted many times. The chain joins TRBV20-1 to TRBJ2-5; either TRBD1 or TRBD2 may supply D (6 bases each). CDR1 and CDR2 from the germline V gene are DFQATT and SNEGSKA (reference sequence). The CDR3 runs to 16 residues. Between the trimmed V and J ends, which lost 2 bases and 4 bases, there was a span of 20 bases. The CDR3 sequence is CSARNFPRGVAETQYF. The CDR3 nucleotides read TGCAGTGCTAGAAACTTCCCGAGGGGGGTGGCAGAGACCCAGTACTTC.

This clonotype was detected many times. The chain joins TRBV10-2 to TRBJ2-4; possible D gene TRBD1, 6 bases. The CDR3 runs to 16 residues. Trimming cost V 0 bases and J 3 bases, with 12 bases left between them. CDR1 is WSHSY, CDR2 SAAADI, per germline. The CDR3 DNA is TGCGCCAGCAGTGAGTCTTTCGGACAGTTCAAAAACATTCAGTACTTC. Translated, it gives CASSESFGQFKNIQYF.

Comments on this clonotype: Compared with germline, one end of the junction differs, possibly owing to a read error. The chain joins TRBV20-1 to TRBJ2-2, with D tentatively TRBD2 (5 bases). The CDR3 covers 13 residues. CDR1 is DFQATT and CDR2 is SNEGSKA in the germline V gene (reference sequence). This CDR3 reads CSARDPNTGKLFF. For the CDR3, the DNA is TGCAGTGCTAGAGATCCGAACACCGGGAAGCTGTTTTTT.

DNA of the CDR3: TGTGCCAGCAGTATGAGGACGGCCTCTGGAAACACCATATATTTT. Amino acids: CASSMRTASGNTIYF. The chain employs TRBV2 and TRBJ1-3, with no clear D. Per germline, CDR1 SNHLY and CDR2 FYNNEI. This CDR3 has 15 amino acids. Trimming removed 5 bases at V and 0 bases at J, with 11 bases between.

CDR3 protein: CASRPEVNGELFF. DNA for the CDR3: TGTGCCAGTAGGCCAGAGGTAAACGGGGAGCTGTTTTTT. This chain uses TRBV19 with TRBJ2-2; D not resolved. The germline V gene encodes CDR1 LNHDA and CDR2 SQIVND (reference sequence). The CDR3 is 13 amino acids. Trimming left V 6 bases short and J 7 bases short, with 12 bases between. The variable domain in full, with the rest retrieved from reference TRBV19 and TRBJ2-2, is DGGITQSPKYLFRKEGQNVTLSCEQNLNHDAMYWYRQDPGQGLRLIYYSQIVNDFQKGDIAEGYSVSREKKESFPLTVTSAQKNPTAFYLCASRPEVNGELFFGEGSRLTVL.

V usage is TRBV5-1 and J usage is TRBJ2-2; a weak D match, TRBD2 (6 bases). The CDR3 totals 15 residues. The germline V and J ends were trimmed by 0 bases and 13 bases, with 19 bases remaining between them. CDR1 is SGHRS and CDR2 is YFSETQ in the germline V gene. CDR3 protein: CASSLVASVAPGLFF. The CDR3 region has the DNA TGCGCCAGCAGCTTGGTCGCTAGCGTTGCTCCGGGGCTGTTTTTT.

The chain joins TRBV6-1 to TRBJ2-1; D is unresolved. Germline CDR1 reads MNHNS; CDR2 reads SASEGT. The CDR3 length is 15 residues. Trimming took 1 base from V and 3 from J, leaving 10 bases between them. The CDR3 protein is CASSEDVNGYNEQFF. CDR3 nucleotides: TGTGCCAGCAGTGAAGACGTTAACGGCTACAATGAGCAGTTCTTC.

The sample holds a few counts of this clonotype. This sequence joins TRBV19 and TRBJ2-3; a weak D match, TRBD2 (6 bases). Per germline, CDR1 LNHDA and CDR2 SQIVND (reference sequence). Trimming stripped 8 bases from V and 5 bases from J, with 20 bases between. The CDR3 is 15 amino acids. The CDR3 nucleotides read TGTGCCAGTGGCCCCTCGCGGGGCCGGTTAGATACGCAGTATTTT. As protein: CASGPSRGRLDTQYF.

This chain joins TRBV20-1 and TRBJ2-1; 7 bases are shared with TRBD1. The CDR3 is made up of 14 amino acids. Germline trimming cut 6 bases from V and 5 bases from J; bases unmatched to any gene: 10. The germline gives CDR1 DFQATT, CDR2 SNEGSKA (reference sequence). The CDR3 DNA reads as TGCAGTGCCGACCCCGGGACAGTAAACAATGAGCAGTTCTTC. Its translation: CSADPGTVNNEQFF.

This chain uses TRBV11-3 with TRBJ1-1; D is uncertain. The CDR3 covers 14 residues. V was clipped by 5 bases and J by 3 bases, with 13 bases between them. Germline loops: CDR1 SGHNT, CDR2 YENEEA. CDR3: CASSPGTGDTEAFF. In DNA form, the CDR3 reads TGTGCCAGCAGCCCAGGTACTGGGGACACTGAAGCTTTCTTT.

This clonotype appeared many times. This chain links TRBV18 with TRBJ2-1, with a tentative D call TRBD1 (5 bases). The CDR3 is made up of 14 amino acids. Per the germline V gene, CDR1 is KGHSH and CDR2 is LQKENI. With 3 bases removed from V and 4 bases from J, the gap between germline ends came to 10 bases. The CDR3 DNA follows: TGTGCCAGCTCACCCCGGACACAGTACAATGAGCAGTTCTTC. Protein product: CASSPRTQYNEQFF.

In its sample, this clonotype was seen many times. This chain uses TRBV14 with TRBJ2-2; D not resolved. The CDR3 runs to 16 residues. The germline CDR1 and CDR2 sequences are SGHDN and FVKESK. The V and J ends lost 1 base and 5 bases respectively, with 14 bases between them. For the CDR3, the DNA is TGTGCCAGCAGCCAAGCCCCGGACCTTTTTACCGGGGAGCTGTTTTTT. Amino acids: CASSQAPDLFTGELFF.

V and J are TRBV5-1 and TRBJ1-2, with 7 bases matching TRBD1. The CDR3 is made up of 15 amino acids. V was clipped by 1 base and J by 2 bases; unmatched bases: 5. Germline loops: CDR1 SGHRS, CDR2 YFSETQ. The CDR3 DNA reads TGCGCCAGCAGCTTGCTGGCAGGGGGGAACTATGGCTACACCTTC. Protein: CASSLLAGGNYGYTF.

This clonotype was observed many times. The chain joins TRBV20-1 to TRBJ2-3; TRBD1 agrees at 10 bases. The germline CDR1 and CDR2 sequences are DFQATT and SNEGSKA (reference sequence). The CDR3 runs to 15 residues. V shed 3 bases and J 2 bases; nucleotides not matched to a gene: 5. The CDR3 region is CSASLGQGFTDTQYF. DNA of the CDR3: TGCAGTGCTAGCTTGGGACAGGGGTTCACAGATACGCAGTATTTT.

In its sample, this clonotype was seen a few times. V is TRBV20-1 and J is TRBJ1-6; 8 nucleotides line up with TRBD1. V was clipped by 5 bases and J by 9 bases; unmatched bases: 12. The CDR3 spans 15 residues. Germline CDR1 reads DFQATT; CDR2 reads SNEGSKA (reference sequence). The CDR3: CSALLQGARGSPLHF. The CDR3 coding sequence is TGCAGTGCTTTACTTCAGGGGGCGCGGGGTTCACCCCTCCACTTT.

The sample holds many counts of this clonotype. The chain has TRBV9 and TRBJ1-6; TRBD1 matches 9 bases. The V gene's germline CDR1 is SGDLS and CDR2 YYNGEE. The CDR3 runs to 18 residues. The V segment lost 3 bases and the J segment 0 bases; nucleotides outside the gene matches: 7. CDR3 amino acids: CASSEGTGSSSYNSPLHF. The CDR3, as DNA: TGTGCCAGCAGCGAGGGGACAGGGAGTAGCTCCTATAATTCACCCCTCCACTTT.